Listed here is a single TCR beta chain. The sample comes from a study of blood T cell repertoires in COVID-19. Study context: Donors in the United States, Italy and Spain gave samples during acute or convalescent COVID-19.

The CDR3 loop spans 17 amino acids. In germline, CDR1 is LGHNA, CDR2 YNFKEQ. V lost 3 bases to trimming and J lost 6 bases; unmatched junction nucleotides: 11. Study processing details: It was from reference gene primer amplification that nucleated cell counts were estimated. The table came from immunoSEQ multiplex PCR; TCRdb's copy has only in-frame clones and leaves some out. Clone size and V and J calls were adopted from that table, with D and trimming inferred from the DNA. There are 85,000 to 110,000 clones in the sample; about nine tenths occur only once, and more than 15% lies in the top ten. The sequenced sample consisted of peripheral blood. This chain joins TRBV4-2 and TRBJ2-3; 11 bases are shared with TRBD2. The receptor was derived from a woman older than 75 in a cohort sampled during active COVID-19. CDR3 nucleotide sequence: TGTGCCAGCAGCCAGGAAGGACTAGCGGGTCAAGGGGATACGCAGTATTTT. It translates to CASSQEGLAGQGDTQYF.